These 16 T cell receptor beta chains originate from one sample sequenced in a study of T cell responses to AZD1222 COVID-19 vaccine. The data were produced by immunoSEQ multiplex PCR, yet TCRdb's version contains in-frame clones alone and is incomplete. Among 100,000 to 150,000 clones listed, approximately 91% were seen once. Sequencing was performed on peripheral blood, taken 28 days after the second AZD1222 dose. The receptors shown here come from an adult who received the AZD1222 COVID-19 vaccine.

This clone has a single count. The V and J genes are TRBV30 and TRBJ2-1; 7 bases are shared with TRBD2. Trimming removed 5 bases from V and 3 bases from J; junction bases left unmatched: 1. This CDR3 region has 12 residues. CDR1 and CDR2 (germline): GTSNPN, SVGIG (reference sequence). CDR3 amino acids: CAWERDYNEQFF. CDR3 DNA: TGTGCCTGGGAGCGGGACTACAATGAGCAGTTCTTC.

This clone was found once. J is TRBJ2-5 and V is TRBV3-1 (or the pseudogene TRBV3-2); weak D call: TRBD1 (6 bases). The CDR3 is 14 amino acids. The V and J ends lost 5 bases and 2 bases respectively, with 12 bases between them. Germline V CDR1 and CDR2: LGHDT, YNNKEL (reference sequence). The CDR3 bases are TGTGCCAGCAGCGATAGGACAGCTCAAGAGACCCAGTACTTC. This translates into CASSDRTAQETQYF.

V gene TRBV7-9 combines with J gene TRBJ1-1, with D unclear. V dropped 4 bases and J dropped 1 base, with 7 bases sitting between them. The CDR3 covers 13 residues. Germline assignment: CDR1 SEHNR and CDR2 FQNEAQ (reference sequence). The CDR3 spells CASSYQSNTEAFF. The DNA of the CDR3 is TGTGCCAGCAGCTACCAGTCGAACACTGAAGCTTTCTTT.

This rearrangement joins TRBV29-1 to TRBJ2-2, with D possibly being TRBD2 (7 bases). Germline V gene data show CDR1 as SQVTM and CDR2 as ANQGSEA. V dropped 3 bases and J dropped 5 bases, with 13 bases sitting between them. The CDR3 length is 14 residues. The CDR3 region has the DNA TGCAGCGTTGACGGGGGGCCTTATACCGGGGAGCTGTTTTTT. Amino acids: CSVDGGPYTGELFF.

This chain connects TRBV30 to TRBJ1-1, with 7 bases lining up with TRBD1. The trim removed 8 bases at V and 7 bases at J, leaving 7 bases unmatched. The germline CDR1 and CDR2 sequences are GTSNPN and SVGIG (reference sequence). The CDR3 has 11 residues. The CDR3 region has the DNA TGTGCCCAGACAGGGTTGGGTGAAGCTTTCTTT. It yields the protein CAQTGLGEAFF.

The rearrangement links TRBV30 to TRBJ1-1; the match to TRBD1 covers 9 bases. The J segment lost 4 bases and the V segment lost 2 bases, leaving 5 bases of the junction unmatched. The CDR3 is 14 residues long. Germline-derived CDR1 and CDR2 are GTSNPN and SVGIG (reference sequence). DNA of the CDR3: TGTGCCTGGAGTCCAGGGACAGGGCGCACTGAAGCTTTCTTT. This encodes CAWSPGTGRTEAFF.

The V and J genes are TRBV9 and TRBJ2-2; D could derive from TRBD1 or TRBD2 (5 bases each). This CDR3 has 13 residues. In germline, CDR1 is SGDLS, CDR2 YYNGEE. The V and J ends lost 9 bases and 3 bases respectively, with 12 bases between them. CDR3 nucleotides: TGTGCCACCATACCGGGGCACACCGGGGAGCTGTTTTTT. It is translated as CATIPGHTGELFF. Based on the CDR3 plus reference TRBV9 and TRBJ2-2, the full variable domain is DSGVTQTPKHLITATGQRVTLRCSPRSGDLSVYWYQQSLDQGLQFLIQYYNGEERAKGNILERFSAQQFPDLHSELNLSSLELGDSALYFCATIPGHTGELFFGEGSRLTVL.

The sample holds a few counts of this clone. V is TRBV18 and J is TRBJ1-6; D is unclear. Deletions cut 4 bases from V and 14 bases from J, with 15 bases between. Looked up from germline, CDR1 is KGHSH and CDR2 is LQKENI. CDR3 size: 13 residues. CDR3 nucleotide sequence: TGTGCCAGCTCACTCCCCTACAACTTTGCCCTCCACTTT. Its protein product is CASSLPYNFALHF.

V gene TRBV4-1 combines with J gene TRBJ1-6; possibly TRBD1 for D (5 bases). Trimming removed 1 base from V and 10 bases from J, with 14 bases in between. The CDR3 spans 15 residues. Germline V lookup: CDR1 MGHRA, CDR2 YSYEKL. CDR3 in DNA: TGCGCCAGCAGCCAAGCCCAGGGTTTTAGCTCACCCCTCCACTTT. Its translation: CASSQAQGFSSPLHF.

The chain links TRBV7-3 to TRBJ1-2, with 7 bases that match TRBD1. Germline V gene lookup returns CDR1 SGHTA and CDR2 FQGTGA. The J segment lost 4 bases and the V segment lost 5 bases, leaving 10 bases of the junction unmatched. This CDR3 region has 15 residues. CDR3 bases: TGTGCCAGCAGCCCGTCCGGGACAGCTCGCTATGGCTACACCTTC. Protein product: CASSPSGTARYGYTF.

This chain connects TRBV2 to TRBJ2-3; 8 bases align to TRBD1. This CDR3 has 13 amino acids. Trimming at V came to 8 bases and at J to 2 bases, leaving 3 bases not matched to a gene. The germline V gene encodes CDR1 SNHLY and CDR2 FYNNEI. The chain's CDR3 is CASGQGLTDTQYF. CDR3 bases: TGTGCCAGCGGACAGGGACTCACAGATACGCAGTATTTT.

This chain uses TRBV28 with TRBJ2-5, with D perhaps TRBD1 or TRBD2 (5 bases each). Trimming shortened V by 5 bases and J by 5 bases, and 27 bases separated the two germline ends. Looked up from germline, CDR1 is MDHEN and CDR2 is SYDVKM. CDR3 size: 18 residues. This CDR3 is CASSLMGVGEWDGETQYF. The DNA of the CDR3 is TGTGCCAGCAGTCTAATGGGCGTGGGGGAGTGGGATGGGGAGACCCAGTACTTC.

This chain uses TRBV2 with TRBJ1-2; D not certain. This CDR3 contains 12 residues. Germline-derived CDR1 and CDR2 are SNHLY and FYNNEI. The germline V and J ends were trimmed by 7 bases and 8 bases, with 14 bases remaining between them. CDR3 DNA: TGTGCCAGCAAGCGGTCTCAAGACGGCTACACCTTC. Translated, it gives CASKRSQDGYTF.

The CDR3 spells CASSTDSYEQYF. The CDR3 DNA is TGTGCCAGCTCAACCGACAGCTACGAGCAGTACTTC. The chain recombines TRBV18 with TRBJ2-7; possibly TRBD1 for D (5 bases). The V end lost 5 bases, the J end lost 3 bases, and 8 bases lay between the germline ends. This CDR3 comprises 12 residues. The V gene's germline CDR1 is KGHSH and CDR2 LQKENI. Full variable domain (remainder filled in from reference TRBV18 and TRBJ2-7): NAGVMQNPRHLVRRRGQEARLRCSPMKGHSHVYWYRQLPEEGLKFMVYLQKENIIDESGMPKERFSAEFPKEGPSILRIQQVVRGDSAAYFCASSTDSYEQYFGPGTRLTVT.

The genes are TRBV5-1 and TRBJ2-1, with 7 bases aligning to TRBD1. V trimming: 7 bases; J trimming: 8 bases; junction bases outside the gene matches: 9. The V gene's germline CDR1 is SGHRS and CDR2 YFSETQ. The CDR3 has 13 residues. This CDR3 is CASQTGSEDEQFF. The CDR3 DNA follows: TGCGCCAGCCAGACAGGGAGCGAGGATGAGCAGTTCTTC.

This chain uses TRBV6-1 with TRBJ1-2; D is unclear. Germline lookup yields CDR1 MNHNS and CDR2 SASEGT. The V and J ends lost 2 bases and 4 bases respectively, with 20 bases between them. This CDR3 has 17 amino acids. Here the CDR3 DNA reads TGTGCCAGCAGTGAACGGGGAGTTCGGGTAACGGCCTATGGCTACACCTTC. This gives the protein CASSERGVRVTAYGYTF.